This is a list of T cell receptor beta chains from one sample in a study of human T cells and chemical hapten exposure. MiXCR was run by TCRdb on the RACE reads, yielding one entry per CDR3 protein. The sample has 300,000 to 400,000 distinct CDR3 sequences, 4% to 6% seen once. The sample in question was whole blood, obtained in connection with sensitization to the hapten diphenylcyclopropenone (DPC). These receptors all stem from a woman aged 45-59 years with alopecia areata. Some clones in this sample may be carry-over from other donors' samples. Both conserved end residues are part of each CDR3. The D gene is left open where the match is weak. Clone sizes are given selectively: once, few, many, or a class where the clone is expanded.

cdr3_length	d_call	clone_size	j_call	v_call	cdr3_nt	cdr3_aa
13	-	few	TRBJ2-3	TRBV9	TGTGCCAGCAGCGTTACCCCTTCAGATACGCAGTATTTT	CASSVTPSDTQYF
15	-	-	TRBJ1-2	TRBV9	TGTGCCAGCAGCGTAGGAGGAGTCGGCAACTATGGCTACACCTTC	CASSVGGVGNYGYTF
13	-	many	TRBJ2-7	TRBV28	TGTGCCAGCAGTTCCCGCCGGACTTACGAGCAGTACTTC	CASSSRRTYEQYF
13	-	many	TRBJ1-1	TRBV6-1	TGTGCCACCGGGACATCGGTGAACACTGAAGCTTTCTTT	CATGTSVNTEAFF
15	-	few	TRBJ1-5	TRBV12-3/TRBV12-4	TGTGCCAGCAGTCCGACAGGAGAAGTCAATCAGCCCCAGCATTTT	CASSPTGEVNQPQHF
13	-	many	TRBJ1-1	TRBV7-2	TGTGCCAGCAGCTCCACAGGGAGCACTGAAGCTTTCTTT	CASSSTGSTEAFF
12	-	many	TRBJ1-3	TRBV12-5	TGTGCTTCCTGGGGAACTGGAAACACCATATATTTT	CASWGTGNTIYF
12	-	many	TRBJ1-1	TRBV7-2	TGTGCCAGCAGCTTATTTACCGCTGAAGCTTTCTTT	CASSLFTAEAFF
13	TRBD2	few	TRBJ2-7	TRBV7-9	TGTGCCAGCAGCCCGCCCCGGGAGGACGAGCAGTACTTC	CASSPPREDEQYF
14	-	many	TRBJ2-7	TRBV5-5	TGTGCCAGCAGCTTAATTGTGCTCTCCTACGAGCAGTACTTC	CASSLIVLSYEQYF
11	-	many	TRBJ1-1	TRBV10-3	TGTGCCATCAGCAGGGACACTGAAGCTTTCTTT	CAISRDTEAFF
14	-	many	TRBJ2-5	TRBV10-3	TGTGCCATCAGCGAGCCACGCCACGAAGAGACCCAGTACTTC	CAISEPRHEETQYF
13	-	many	TRBJ1-6	TRBV7-3	TGTGCCAGCAGCCCCGGGGGGGACTCACCCCTCCACTTT	CASSPGGDSPLHF